Each of the 24 T cell receptor beta chains below was sequenced from the same sample in a study of blood T cell repertoires in COVID-19. This table comes from immunoSEQ multiplex PCR, and its TCRdb copy is limited to in-frame clones, with some not included. This table holds about 340,000 clones, around 90% found once. Material for sequencing was PBMCs or T cells enriched from blood (not recorded which). These receptors all come from a young woman who had recovered from COVID-19.

J is TRBJ2-7 and V is TRBV28, with 10 bases aligning to TRBD2. Losses at the gene ends were 3 bases for V and 2 bases for J; bases not matched to a gene: 10. CDR1 is MDHEN and CDR2 is SYDVKM in the germline V gene. This CDR3 is 17 amino acids long. The CDR3 region has the DNA TGTGCCAGCAGTTTGACATCAGCGGGAGGGAATGCCTACGAGCAGTACTTC. As protein: CASSLTSAGGNAYEQYF.

This chain links TRBV3-1 (or the pseudogene TRBV3-2) with TRBJ1-4, with a possible D match to TRBD1 (5 bases). This CDR3 contains 16 residues. V was pared by 3 bases and J by 2 bases, with 13 bases between. Per the germline V gene, CDR1 is LGHDT and CDR2 is YNNKEL (reference sequence). The CDR3 region is CASSQSLGVTNEKLFF. The CDR3 bases are TGTGCCAGCAGCCAGAGCTTAGGGGTTACTAATGAAAAACTGTTTTTT.

The chain couples TRBV7-8 to TRBJ2-2; 10 nucleotides align to TRBD2. Per the germline V gene, CDR1 is SGHVS and CDR2 is FQNEAQ. The CDR3 loop spans 17 amino acids. V lost 8 bases to trimming and J lost 6 bases; unmatched junction nucleotides: 15. In DNA form, the CDR3 reads TGTGCCAGCGCCTCTGGAGCGGGAGGGCCGGGAGCCGGGGAGCTGTTTTTT. This sequence encodes CASASGAGGPGAGELFF.

The rearrangement links TRBV4-2 to TRBJ1-2; the D is unclear. The CDR3 sequence is 15 residues long. The germline CDR1 and CDR2 sequences are LGHNA and YNFKEQ. The germline V and J ends were trimmed by 0 bases and 6 bases, with 14 bases remaining between them. The CDR3 DNA reads as TGTGCCAGCAGCCAAGAGGCGGGATCGCGGGATGGCTACACCTTC. Residues: CASSQEAGSRDGYTF.

There are a few counts of this clone. The chain recombines TRBV7-8 with TRBJ1-6; D is unclear. V was cut by 5 bases and J by 11 bases, with 16 bases left in between. This CDR3 has 14 residues. Germline assignment: CDR1 SGHVS and CDR2 FQNEAQ. The CDR3 region has the DNA TGTGCCAGCAGCCCCCAACGGGTGAGGGCACCCCTCCACTTT. Its translation is CASSPQRVRAPLHF.

The rearrangement links TRBV28 to TRBJ1-1; D not resolved. Germline V gives CDR1 MDHEN, CDR2 SYDVKM. V lost 2 bases and J 6 bases, leaving 7 bases between the germline ends. The CDR3 loop spans 12 amino acids. In DNA, the CDR3 is TGTGCCAGCAGTTTAGAGGGCGCTGAAGCTTTCTTT. Translated, it gives CASSLEGAEAFF.

The chain is built from TRBV5-1 and TRBJ2-2; D perhaps matches TRBD1 (6 bases). Germline V CDR1 and CDR2: SGHRS, YFSETQ. This CDR3 has 16 amino acids. Deletions cut 4 bases from V and 0 bases from J, with 13 bases between. The CDR3 sequence: CASSASGTPNTGELFF. The CDR3 nucleotides read TGCGCCAGCAGCGCATCCGGGACACCGAACACCGGGGAGCTGTTTTTT.

The CDR3: CASSQGQVPDTQYF. CDR3 nucleotides: TGCGCCAGCAGCCAAGGACAGGTACCAGATACGCAGTATTTT. This chain links TRBV4-1 with TRBJ2-3, with D perhaps TRBD1 (6 bases). The V gene's germline CDR1 is MGHRA and CDR2 YSYEKL. The CDR3 runs to 14 residues. With 1 base removed from V and 4 bases from J, the gap between germline ends came to 9 bases.

J is TRBJ2-5 and V is TRBV11-2; D perhaps matches TRBD1 (5 bases). CDR3 length equals 13 residues. Trimming took off 5 bases at V and 4 bases at J, with 11 bases between the two ends. CDR1 SGHAT and CDR2 FQNNGV come from the germline V gene. The CDR3 protein is CASSRTFGETQYF. For the CDR3, the DNA is TGTGCCAGCAGCCGGACATTCGGAGAGACCCAGTACTTC. The full variable domain, in which reference TRBV11-2 and TRBJ2-5 provide the parts outside the CDR3, is EAGVAQSPRYKIIEKRQSVAFWCNPISGHATLYWYQQILGQGPKLLIQFQNNGVVDDSQLPKDRFSAERLKGVDSTLKIQPAKLEDSAVYLCASSRTFGETQYFGPGTRLLVL.

CDR3 residues: CASSIGTGIKGGEQYF. As DNA, the CDR3 is TGTGCCAGTAGTATCGGGACAGGGATCAAAGGTGGCGAGCAGTACTTC. V usage is TRBV19 and J usage is TRBJ2-7; 9 nucleotides agree with TRBD1. Germline V gene sequence: CDR1 LNHDA, CDR2 SQIVND (reference sequence). There are 16 residues in the CDR3. V trimming: 3 bases; J trimming: 6 bases; junction bases outside the gene matches: 12.

This chain connects TRBV5-1 to TRBJ2-7; D perhaps matches TRBD2 (7 bases). Germline CDR1 reads SGHRS; CDR2 reads YFSETQ. The CDR3 runs to 15 residues. V was pared by 4 bases and J by 5 bases, with 19 bases between. The CDR3 sequence is CASSPRGAGEDEQYF. CDR3 coding DNA: TGCGCCAGCAGCCCGAGGGGGGCGGGAGAGGACGAGCAGTACTTC.

The genes are TRBV5-1 and TRBJ2-3, with a possible D match to TRBD1 (5 bases). The ends were cut back, 3 bases at V and 2 bases at J, with 13 bases in the middle. The CDR3 runs 15 residues. Germline V gene data show CDR1 as SGHRS and CDR2 as YFSETQ. CDR3 region: CASSWGAGNTDTQYF. CDR3 bases: TGCGCCAGCAGCTGGGGCGCAGGGAACACAGATACGCAGTATTTT.

This clone occurred a few times. The rearrangement uses TRBV11-3 and TRBJ2-7; TRBD1 matches 8 bases. The CDR3 is 18 amino acids. CDR1 is SGHNT, CDR2 YENEEA, per germline. V was clipped by 5 bases and J by 0 bases; unmatched bases: 15. The CDR3 coding sequence is TGTGCCAGCAGCCAACGACCCACGGCAGGGGGCGCCTCCTACGAGCAGTACTTC. This gives the protein CASSQRPTAGGASYEQYF.

V is TRBV24-1 and J is TRBJ1-1, with TRBD1 identical over 7 bases. Germline V gene data show CDR1 as KGHDR and CDR2 as SFDVKD. This CDR3 is 13 amino acids long. Trimming took 7 bases from V and 0 from J; bases not matched to a gene: 1. CDR3 DNA sequence: TGTGCCACCAGACAGGGGCTGAACACTGAAGCTTTCTTT. Protein product: CATRQGLNTEAFF.

V usage is TRBV5-1 and J usage is TRBJ2-6, with TRBD2 matching 7 bases. This CDR3 region has 16 residues. CDR1 is SGHRS and CDR2 is YFSETQ in the germline V gene. The V gene end was trimmed by 4 bases and the J gene end by 1 base; junction bases not matched to a gene: 5. CDR3 amino acids: CASSAKRGSGANVLTF. In DNA, the CDR3 is TGCGCCAGCAGCGCCAAGCGGGGTTCTGGGGCCAACGTCCTGACTTTC. Drawing the rest from reference TRBV5-1 and TRBJ2-6, the complete variable domain is KAGVTQTPRYLIKTRGQQVTLSCSPISGHRSVSWYQQTPGQGLQFLFEYFSETQRNKGNFPGRFSGRQFSNSRSEMNVSTLELGDSALYLCASSAKRGSGANVLTFGAGSRLTVL.

The chain recombines TRBV6-5 with TRBJ2-5, with TRBD1 matching over 7 bases. Germline V gene lookup returns CDR1 MNHEY and CDR2 SVGAGI. This CDR3 is built from 16 residues. V shed 0 bases and J 1 base; nucleotides not matched to a gene: 5. The CDR3 loop is CASSYSTRTGQETQYF. The CDR3 DNA reads as TGTGCCAGCAGTTACTCGACCCGGACAGGCCAAGAGACCCAGTACTTC.

This clone has more than one count but fewer than ten. CDR3 region: CASSPDRGTGELFF. The CDR3, as DNA: TGTGCCAGCAGCCCCGACAGGGGAACCGGGGAGCTGTTTTTT. This sequence joins TRBV11-2 and TRBJ2-2; TRBD1 aligns across 8 bases. The CDR3 extends over 14 amino acids. Germline assignment: CDR1 SGHAT and CDR2 FQNNGV. V lost 5 bases and J lost 5; bases outside the gene matches: 4.

The chain is built from TRBV13 and TRBJ2-1, with 10 bases identical to TRBD1. CDR3 length equals 15 residues. Germline V lookup: CDR1 PRHDT, CDR2 FYEKMQ (reference sequence). Unmatched junction bases numbered 2, after V lost 0 bases and J lost 6 bases. The DNA of the CDR3 is TGTGCCAGCAGCTTAGGTCGGACAGGGGGCAATGAGCAGTTCTTC. This codes for CASSLGRTGGNEQFF.

CDR3 loop: CASSLTSDHEQFF. CDR3 sequence (DNA): TGCGCCAGCAGCTTGACTAGCGACCATGAGCAGTTCTTC. The V and J genes are TRBV5-1 and TRBJ2-1; 7 bases map to TRBD2. Trimming took 1 base from V and 8 from J; bases not matched to a gene: 3. Germline values: CDR1 SGHRS, CDR2 YFSETQ. This CDR3 comprises 13 residues.

The count of this clone is one. This chain connects TRBV10-3 to TRBJ2-1, with TRBD2 identical over 8 bases. Germline CDR1 reads ENHRY; CDR2 reads SYGVKD. The CDR3 has 14 amino acids. The ends lost 9 bases at V and 5 bases at J; junction bases unmatched: 9. DNA for the CDR3: TGTGCCATTACGCCGGGACTAGAACACAATGAGCAGTTCTTC. Amino acids: CAITPGLEHNEQFF.

Only one count was recorded for this clone. The chain links TRBV12-5 to TRBJ2-3; 9 nucleotides match TRBD1. V lost 1 base, J lost 6 bases, and 11 bases stayed unmatched. The CDR3 is 17 amino acids. The germline V gene has CDR1 LGHNT and CDR2 FRNRAP. The CDR3 DNA is TGTGCTAGTGGTTTGGCAGCCGGGACAGGGCTCTCGGATACGCAGTATTTT. Its translation: CASGLAAGTGLSDTQYF.

This chain connects TRBV28 to TRBJ1-2; 10 positions match TRBD1. Trimming took 6 bases from V and 7 from J; bases not matched to a gene: 8. Germline CDR1 reads MDHEN; CDR2 reads SYDVKM. The CDR3 runs to 14 residues. The CDR3 DNA sequence: TGTGCCAGCAGGGAGACAGGGGGCGTCGCTGGCTACACCTTC. Translating gives CASRETGGVAGYTF.

In this sample, this clone turned up once. The chain recombines TRBV5-6 with TRBJ2-1; TRBD2 agrees at 8 bases. With V trimmed by 4 bases and J by 2 bases, 5 bases remained unmatched. Germline V gene sequence: CDR1 SGHDT, CDR2 YYEEEE. The CDR3 length is 15 residues. Here the CDR3 reads CASSLGTSPYNEQFF. The CDR3 DNA sequence: TGTGCCAGCAGCCTGGGGACTAGTCCCTACAATGAGCAGTTCTTC.

The chain uses TRBV4-3 and TRBJ1-6; weak D call: TRBD1 (5 bases). This CDR3 region has 12 residues. Trimming shortened V by 6 bases and J by 7 bases, and 7 bases separated the two germline ends. Germline V lookup: CDR1 LGHNA, CDR2 YSLEER. The CDR3 here is CASRKGNSPLHF. CDR3 nucleotides: TGCGCCAGCAGGAAGGGGAATTCACCCCTCCACTTT.